This T cell receptor beta chain is from a study of preoperative IRX-2 immunotherapy in early breast cancer. Regarding treatment: preoperative locoregional IRX-2 cytokine immunotherapy. This phase Ib study tested locoregional IRX-2 cytokine immunotherapy given before surgery. Germline assignment: CDR1 SGHNT and CDR2 YENEEA. This CDR3 is 14 amino acids long. Trimming took 6 bases from V and 7 from J; bases not matched to a gene: 8. Some clones are missing from TCRdb's copy, which holds only in-frame ones; the method was immunoSEQ multiplex PCR. There are about 27,000 clones in the sample; about four fifths occur only once, and 2.2% lies in the top ten. This clone was counted only a few times.

The source was lymph node tissue, collected before IRX-2 immunotherapy. The genes are TRBV11-3 and TRBJ2-7, with 11 bases lining up with TRBD1. The sequence was obtained from a human donor with breast cancer. The CDR3 sequence: CASRRGQGAGEQYF. Written as DNA, the CDR3 is TGTGCCAGCAGGCGTGGACAGGGGGCGGGAGAGCAGTACTTC. Complete variable domain (other parts from reference TRBV11-3 and TRBJ2-7): EAGVVQSPRYKIIEKKQPVAFWCNPISGHNTLYWYLQNLGQGPELLIRYENEEAVDDSQLPKDRFSAERLKGVDSTLKIQPAELGDSAVYLCASRRGQGAGEQYFGPGTRLTVT.